Below are 19 T cell receptor beta chains sequenced from a single sample in a study of T cell responses to AZD1222 COVID-19 vaccine. The table came from immunoSEQ multiplex PCR; TCRdb's copy has only in-frame clones and leaves some out. In the table there are roughly 160,000 clones, 80% to 90% of which are singletons. The starting material was peripheral blood, obtained on day 0 of AZD1222 vaccination. The receptors stem from an adult in good health.

The CDR3 nucleotides are TGTGCCAGCTCACTGGGGGGAGTTGGGAACACTGAAGCTTTCTTT. This sequence encodes CASSLGGVGNTEAFF. This chain joins TRBV18 and TRBJ1-1; TRBD1 might be the D (5 bases). Per germline, CDR1 KGHSH and CDR2 LQKENI. The ends were cut back, 4 bases at V and 1 base at J, with 13 bases in the middle. The CDR3 has 15 residues.

This clone was found once. This chain joins TRBV27 and TRBJ2-3; D gene unclear. The CDR3 runs 15 residues. The germline CDR1 and CDR2 sequences are MNHEY and SMNVEV (reference sequence). Trimming shortened V by 4 bases and J by 2 bases, and 13 bases separated the two germline ends. The CDR3 loop is CASSSPWADTDTQYF. The CDR3 DNA reads as TGTGCCAGCAGTTCCCCGTGGGCAGACACAGATACGCAGTATTTT.

V is TRBV11-2 and J is TRBJ1-1; weak D call: TRBD1 (6 bases). This CDR3 is 12 amino acids long. Germline V gene lookup returns CDR1 SGHAT and CDR2 FQNNGV. Trimming shortened V by 1 base and J by 7 bases, and 7 bases separated the two germline ends. The CDR3 sequence: CASSLVGGEAFF. CDR3 coding DNA: TGTGCCAGCAGCTTAGTAGGGGGTGAAGCTTTCTTT.

This chain links TRBV19 with TRBJ2-7; 10 bases fit TRBD1. CDR1 LNHDA and CDR2 SQIVND come from the germline V gene (reference sequence). After removal of 9 bases from V and 3 bases from J, the junction contained 8 bases not matched to a gene. The CDR3 totals 14 residues. CDR3 region: CASRDRGNIYEQYF. The CDR3 DNA reads TGTGCCAGCAGGGACAGGGGAAATATCTACGAGCAGTACTTC. Full variable domain (remainder filled in from reference TRBV19 and TRBJ2-7): DGGITQSPKYLFRKEGQNVTLSCEQNLNHDAMYWYRQDPGQGLRLIYYSQIVNDFQKGDIAEGYSVSREKKESFPLTVTSAQKNPTAFYLCASRDRGNIYEQYFGPGTRLTVT.

The chain recombines TRBV7-3 with TRBJ1-2, with D uncertain. Germline values: CDR1 SGHTA, CDR2 FQGTGA. The CDR3 has 15 amino acids. Trimming pared 0 bases from V and 7 bases from J, leaving 15 bases between. The CDR3 coding sequence is TGTGCCAGCAGCTTAACGCCGGGAGACCACTTTGGCTACACCTTC. Amino acids: CASSLTPGDHFGYTF. The variable domain in full, completed from reference TRBV7-3 and TRBJ1-2, reads GAGVSQTPSNKVTEKGKYVELRCDPISGHTALYWYRQSLGQGPEFLIYFQGTGAADDSGLPNDRFFAVRPEGSVSTLKIQRTERGDSAVYLCASSLTPGDHFGYTFGSGTRLTVV.

The chain couples TRBV5-1 to TRBJ2-5; tentatively, D is TRBD1 (6 bases). The CDR3 contains 14 residues. V was shortened by 6 bases and J by 5 bases, with 17 bases between the two germline ends. Germline CDR1 and CDR2: SGHRS and YFSETQ. DNA for the CDR3: TGCGCCAGCAACCTACAGGGTGGAACGGAGACCCAGTACTTC. It codes for CASNLQGGTETQYF.

The chain recombines TRBV19 with TRBJ1-6; TRBD1 matches 7 bases. With 4 bases clipped from V and 10 bases from J, the junction kept 7 bases outside the gene matches. Germline lookup yields CDR1 LNHDA and CDR2 SQIVND (reference sequence). CDR3 size: 14 residues. Written as DNA, the CDR3 is TGTGCCAGTAGTAGTCAGGGGGGGGGATCACCCCTCCACTTT. Protein: CASSSQGGGSPLHF.

This rearrangement joins TRBV7-2 to TRBJ2-7; 9 nucleotides agree with TRBD2. This CDR3 is built from 14 residues. The V gene's germline CDR1 is SGHTA and CDR2 FQGNSA. J lost 1 base, V lost 6 bases, and 4 bases had no gene match. The CDR3 sequence is CASSLAGPSYEQYF. DNA for the CDR3: TGTGCCAGCAGTCTAGCGGGGCCTTCCTACGAGCAGTACTTC.

The J gene is TRBJ1-5, the V gene TRBV12-5; D gene ambiguous. The V end lost 4 bases, the J end lost 5 bases, and 15 bases lay between the germline ends. CDR1 and CDR2 from the germline V gene are LGHNT and FRNRAP. The CDR3 runs 15 residues. CDR3 nucleotides: TGTGCTAGTGGTTCAACGGGTCCTCCGCATCAGCCCCAGCATTTT. It translates to CASGSTGPPHQPQHF.

By share, this clone ranks as medium-sized. The rearrangement links TRBV5-3 to TRBJ2-3, with TRBD2 matching 11 bases. TRBV5-3 is reported as an ORF; its role is uncertain. This CDR3 has 16 residues. V gave up 7 bases and J gave up 4 bases; unmatched junction bases: 11. The CDR3 nucleotides are TGTGCCAGAGGTAGCGGGGGGGCCGGTTTCGCAGATACGCAGTATTTT. As protein: CARGSGGAGFADTQYF.

V and J are TRBV7-8 and TRBJ2-3, with TRBD2 matching 7 bases. This CDR3 region has 15 residues. The ends lost 4 bases at V and 1 base at J; junction bases unmatched: 5. Germline V gene sequence: CDR1 SGHVS, CDR2 FQNEAQ. The DNA of the CDR3 is TGTGCCAGCAGCTCGACTAGCCGGGGCACAGATACGCAGTATTTT. Translated: CASSSTSRGTDTQYF.

The V call is TRBV9, the J call TRBJ1-3, with D uncertain. V was shortened by 2 bases and J by 0 bases, with 9 bases between the two germline ends. The CDR3 runs to 15 residues. CDR1 and CDR2 (germline): SGDLS, YYNGEE. CDR3 loop: CASSVSGISGNTIYF. In DNA, the CDR3 is TGTGCCAGCAGCGTGTCGGGGATCTCTGGAAACACCATATATTTT.

The DNA of the CDR3 is TGTGCCAGTAGTATCTTTGCGGGGGAAAACAATGAGCAGTTCTTC. Residues: CASSIFAGENNEQFF. The chain combines TRBV19 with TRBJ2-1; 7 bases map to TRBD2. The CDR3 has 15 amino acids. V lost 3 bases and J lost 5; bases outside the gene matches: 7. Germline V gene lookup returns CDR1 LNHDA and CDR2 SQIVND (reference sequence).

The rearrangement uses TRBV12-2 and TRBJ2-7; TRBD1 is the table's D call, not checked against the DNA. TRBV12-2 is assigned pseudogene status. This CDR3 region has 19 residues. The CDR3 spells CASRLEGWGTSIGDYEQYV. For the CDR3, the DNA is TGTGCAAGTCGCTTAGAAGGTTGGGGCACCTCTATTGGGGACTACGAGCAGTACGTC.

The V gene is TRBV29-1, the J gene TRBJ2-3, with TRBD2 matching over 7 bases. Germline V gives CDR1 SQVTM, CDR2 ANQGSEA. This CDR3 has 16 amino acids. V was pared by 4 bases and J by 5 bases, with 15 bases of the junction left unmatched. For the CDR3, the DNA is TGCAGCGTTGTGTTGGTCCGGCGGGGGAGTGGAGATACGCAGTATTTT. As protein: CSVVLVRRGSGDTQYF.

V and J are TRBV11-1 and TRBJ1-6, with D maybe TRBD1 (5 bases). V was clipped by 4 bases and J by 7 bases, with 11 bases between them. Germline-derived CDR1 and CDR2 are SGHAT and FQDESV (reference sequence). The CDR3 contains 14 residues. CDR3 in DNA: TGTGCCAGCAGCTGGGACTCATCGAATTCACCCCTCCACTTT. This sequence encodes CASSWDSSNSPLHF.

V usage is TRBV3-1 (or the pseudogene TRBV3-2) and J usage is TRBJ2-3; D tentatively reads TRBD1 or TRBD2 (6 bases each). The CDR3 length is 14 residues. CDR1 LGHDT and CDR2 YNNKEL come from the germline V gene (reference sequence). Trimming cost V 4 bases and J 0 bases, with 8 bases left between them. CDR3 sequence (DNA): TGTGCCAGCAGCCGGGGGGCTAGCACAGATACGCAGTATTTT. Its protein product is CASSRGASTDTQYF.

This chain uses TRBV24-1 with TRBJ1-5; TRBD1 matches at 10 bases. J gave up 4 bases and V 11 bases, and 7 bases lay outside the gene matches. The length of the CDR3 is 14 residues. Looked up from germline, CDR1 is KGHDR and CDR2 is SFDVKD. CDR3 in amino acids: CAIGQGGDNQPQHF. The CDR3, as DNA: TGTGCCATCGGACAGGGGGGGGATAATCAGCCCCAGCATTTT.

V usage is TRBV5-4 and J usage is TRBJ1-2; 7 bases are shared with TRBD1. The CDR3 sequence is 14 residues long. Germline V gives CDR1 SGHNT, CDR2 YYREEE (reference sequence). Unmatched junction bases numbered 11, after V lost 4 bases and J lost 8 bases. The CDR3 bases are TGTGCCAGCAGCCGGGAAGACAGGGAGGAAGGCTACACCTTC. Protein sequence: CASSREDREEGYTF.